This T cell receptor (beta chain) was profiled in a study of Graves' ophthalmopathy and Graves' hyperthyroidism. General observations from the study: A 13-signature model separated ophthalmopathy from stable hyperthyroidism, just over 85% sensitivity, 75% to 84% specificity. At about 69% sensitivity and approximately 72% specificity, the model predicted progression of the ophthalmopathy.

Clinical symptoms, serum thyroxine, TRAb, thyroid ultrasound and orbital computed tomography determined diagnosis. The germline CDR1 and CDR2 sequences are SGHTA and FQGTGA. The CDR3 length is 17 residues. With 6 bases clipped from V and 4 bases from J, the junction kept 13 bases outside the gene matches. This clonotype was recorded a few times. Its antigen is unidentified. For repertoire sequencing, the TCR beta CDR3 regions were amplified from RNA transcripts. The first round was an RT-PCR with HTBI primers, and the second round was a multiplex PCR. TCRdb fed the multiplex PCR reads into MiXCR, producing one record per CDR3 protein. The sample lists 400,000 or so distinct CDR3 sequences, approximately 15% seen once, with roughly 7% in the top ten.

The TCR was taken from a woman aged 18-30 years with stable Graves' hyperthyroidism. The chain has TRBV7-3 and TRBJ2-7; 12 bases are shared with TRBD2. Material for sequencing was peripheral blood. The CDR3 nucleotides read TGTGCCAGCAGTTTCCCCTCGCCCACTAGCGGGGGGTACGAGCAGTACTTC. It specifies CASSFPSPTSGGYEQYF.